The rows below give T cell receptor beta chains drawn from one sample of a study of T cells in Graves' hyperthyroidism and ophthalmopathy. TCRdb independently ran MiXCR on the multiplex PCR reads; one entry per CDR3 protein. The sample has about 500,000 distinct CDR3 sequences, approximately 15% seen once; the top ten hold around a sixth. The sample consisted of blood. These receptors all come from a woman aged 18-29 years with Graves' hyperthyroidism. Both conserved end residues are part of each CDR3. A D gene is named only where the DNA matches it firmly. Rows give clone size only sometimes, using once, few, many, or a class for an expanded clone.

v_gene: TRBV5-1
j_gene: TRBJ2-5
d_gene: NA
abundance: NA
CDR3aa: CASSHGQQETQYF
CDR3nt: TGCGCCAGCAGCCACGGCCAACAAGAGACCCAGTACTTC

v_gene: TRBV20-1
j_gene: TRBJ2-7
d_gene: NA
abundance: NA
CDR3aa: CSARDSAYEQYF
CDR3nt: TGCAGTGCTAGGGACAGCGCCTACGAGCAGTACTTC

v_gene: TRBV7-9
j_gene: TRBJ1-2
d_gene: NA
abundance: many
CDR3aa: CASSLGLGYTF
CDR3nt: TGTGCCAGCAGCTTAGGACTTGGCTACACCTTC

v_gene: TRBV6-5
j_gene: TRBJ2-1
d_gene: TRBD2
abundance: NA
CDR3aa: CASSYSGRAGYNEQFF
CDR3nt: TGTGCCAGCAGTTATAGCGGGAGGGCAGGGTACAATGAGCAGTTCTTC

v_gene: TRBV11-2
j_gene: TRBJ2-2
d_gene: TRBD2
abundance: few
CDR3aa: CASSLSRSGRVGELFF
CDR3nt: TGTGCCAGCAGCTTAAGCCGGAGCGGGAGGGTCGGGGAGCTGTTTTTT

v_gene: TRBV15
j_gene: TRBJ1-1
d_gene: NA
abundance: few
CDR3aa: CATSRVGANTEAFF
CDR3nt: TGTGCCACCAGCAGAGTTGGCGCGAACACTGAAGCTTTCTTT

v_gene: TRBV6-1
j_gene: TRBJ2-1
d_gene: NA
abundance: few
CDR3aa: CASGLDHSSYNEQFF
CDR3nt: TGTGCCAGCGGGCTGGACCACTCGTCCTACAATGAGCAGTTCTTC

v_gene: TRBV9
j_gene: TRBJ1-2
d_gene: NA
abundance: once
CDR3aa: CASSRRSVGHGYTF
CDR3nt: TGTGCCAGCAGCCGAAGAAGTGTAGGGCATGGCTACACCTTC

v_gene: TRBV30
j_gene: TRBJ2-1
d_gene: NA
abundance: NA
CDR3aa: CAWQGNNEQFF
CDR3nt: TGTGCCTGGCAGGGAAACAATGAGCAGTTCTTC

v_gene: TRBV30
j_gene: TRBJ1-2
d_gene: NA
abundance: NA
CDR3aa: CAWSVPGGDNYGYTF
CDR3nt: TGTGCCTGGAGTGTCCCCGGGGGCGACAACTATGGCTACACCTTC

v_gene: TRBV5-1
j_gene: TRBJ2-3
d_gene: TRBD1
abundance: many
CDR3aa: CASNPGQGAGRSTDTQYF
CDR3nt: TGCGCCAGCAACCCGGGGCAGGGGGCGGGACGCAGCACAGATACGCAGTATTTT

v_gene: TRBV5-1
j_gene: TRBJ1-4
d_gene: NA
abundance: many
CDR3aa: CASSIHGEKLFF
CDR3nt: TGCGCCAGCAGCATCCACGGCGAAAAACTGTTTTTT

v_gene: TRBV20-1
j_gene: TRBJ2-1
d_gene: TRBD2
abundance: many
CDR3aa: CSATARTSGRAVDEQFF
CDR3nt: TGCAGTGCTACTGCCCGGACTAGCGGGAGGGCTGTAGATGAGCAGTTCTTC

v_gene: TRBV12-5
j_gene: TRBJ1-5
d_gene: NA
abundance: many
CDR3aa: CASGPAGTANQPQHF
CDR3nt: TGTGCTAGTGGCCCAGCCGGGACGGCTAATCAGCCCCAGCATTTT

v_gene: TRBV4-1
j_gene: TRBJ2-1
d_gene: NA
abundance: NA
CDR3aa: CASSRRGAESYNEQFF
CDR3nt: TGCGCCAGCAGCCGCCGGGGGGCGGAGTCCTACAATGAGCAGTTCTTC

v_gene: TRBV5-1
j_gene: TRBJ1-4
d_gene: TRBD1
abundance: NA
CDR3aa: CASSQQGANEKLFF
CDR3nt: TGCGCCAGCAGCCAGCAGGGGGCTAATGAAAAACTGTTTTTT

v_gene: TRBV20-1
j_gene: TRBJ1-3
d_gene: TRBD1
abundance: few
CDR3aa: CSAFSGQGADTASGNTIYF
CDR3nt: TGCAGTGCTTTCTCGGGACAGGGGGCCGATACCGCCTCTGGAAACACCATATATTTT

v_gene: TRBV10-3
j_gene: TRBJ1-1
d_gene: NA
abundance: many
CDR3aa: CATRNAAGRTEAFF
CDR3nt: TGTGCCACCCGCAATGCCGCGGGACGCACTGAAGCTTTCTTT

v_gene: TRBV28
j_gene: TRBJ2-3
d_gene: NA
abundance: NA
CDR3aa: CASNQGGVATPTDTQYF
CDR3nt: TGTGCCAGCAATCAAGGCGGAGTCGCAACCCCCACAGATACGCAGTATTTT

v_gene: TRBV19
j_gene: TRBJ2-3
d_gene: TRBD2
abundance: many
CDR3aa: CASSPSGRLADTQYF
CDR3nt: TGTGCCAGTAGTCCTAGCGGGAGGCTCGCAGATACGCAGTATTTT

v_gene: TRBV27
j_gene: TRBJ2-3
d_gene: NA
abundance: many
CDR3aa: CASSPFLGDTQYF
CDR3nt: TGTGCCAGCAGCCCATTCTTGGGGGATACGCAGTATTTT

v_gene: TRBV6-1
j_gene: TRBJ2-2
d_gene: NA
abundance: NA
CDR3aa: CAASQAANTGELFF
CDR3nt: TGTGCCGCATCGCAGGCCGCGAACACCGGGGAGCTGTTTTTT

v_gene: TRBV19
j_gene: TRBJ1-1
d_gene: TRBD1
abundance: few
CDR3aa: CAITANPGTGASEAFF
CDR3nt: TGTGCCATCACCGCTAACCCCGGGACAGGGGCTTCGGAAGCTTTCTTT

v_gene: TRBV13
j_gene: TRBJ2-5
d_gene: TRBD2
abundance: many
CDR3aa: CASSPGGLAQETQYF
CDR3nt: TGTGCCAGCAGCCCCGGGGGACTAGCCCAAGAGACCCAGTACTTC